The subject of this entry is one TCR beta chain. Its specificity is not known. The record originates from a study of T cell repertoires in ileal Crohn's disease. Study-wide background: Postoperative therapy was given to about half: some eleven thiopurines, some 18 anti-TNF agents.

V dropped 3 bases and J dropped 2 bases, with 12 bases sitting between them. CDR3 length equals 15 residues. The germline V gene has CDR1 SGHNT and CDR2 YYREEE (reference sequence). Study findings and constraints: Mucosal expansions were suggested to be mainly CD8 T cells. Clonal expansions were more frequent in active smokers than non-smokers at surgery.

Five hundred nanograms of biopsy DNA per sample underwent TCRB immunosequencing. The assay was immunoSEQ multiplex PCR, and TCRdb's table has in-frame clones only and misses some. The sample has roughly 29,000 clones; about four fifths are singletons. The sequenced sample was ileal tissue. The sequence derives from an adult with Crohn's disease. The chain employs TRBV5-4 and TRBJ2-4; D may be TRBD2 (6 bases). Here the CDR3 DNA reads TGTGCCAGCAGCTGGATGGCGGGGTCCAAAAACATTCAGTACTTC. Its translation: CASSWMAGSKNIQYF. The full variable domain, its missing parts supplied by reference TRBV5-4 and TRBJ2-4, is ETGVTQSPTHLIKTRGQQVTLRCSSQSGHNTVSWYQQALGQGPQFIFQYYREEENGRGNFPPRFSGLQFPNYSSELNVNALELDDSALYLCASSWMAGSKNIQYFGAGTRLSVL.